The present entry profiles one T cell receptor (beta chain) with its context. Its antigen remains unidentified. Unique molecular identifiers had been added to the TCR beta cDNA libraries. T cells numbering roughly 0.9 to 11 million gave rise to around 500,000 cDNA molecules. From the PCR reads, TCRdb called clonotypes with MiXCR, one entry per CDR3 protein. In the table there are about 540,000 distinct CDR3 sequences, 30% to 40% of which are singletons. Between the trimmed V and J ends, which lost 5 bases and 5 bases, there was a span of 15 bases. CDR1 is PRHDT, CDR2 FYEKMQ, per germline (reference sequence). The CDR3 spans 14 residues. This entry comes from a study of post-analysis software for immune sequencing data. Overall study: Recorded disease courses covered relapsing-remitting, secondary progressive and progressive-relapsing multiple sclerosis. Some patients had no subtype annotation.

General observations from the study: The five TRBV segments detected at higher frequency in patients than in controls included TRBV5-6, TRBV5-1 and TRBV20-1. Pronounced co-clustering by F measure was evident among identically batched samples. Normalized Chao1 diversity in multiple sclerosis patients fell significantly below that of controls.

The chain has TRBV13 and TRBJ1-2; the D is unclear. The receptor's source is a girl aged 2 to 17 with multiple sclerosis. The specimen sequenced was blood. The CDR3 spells CASSGGSLEYGYTF. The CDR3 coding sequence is TGTGCCAGCAGCGGCGGCTCTTTGGAATATGGCTACACCTTC.